This section outlines one T cell receptor beta chain sequence together with its context. The source of the sample is a study of cytomegalovirus exposure and HLA in healthy donors. Every donor was a healthy person donating bone marrow. PCR primers comprised 60 Vbeta and 13 Jbeta primers. Libraries were prepared by immunoSEQ multiplex PCR; TCRdb keeps only in-frame clonotypes and omits some of them. Of 93,000 or so clones detected, 60% to 70% appear once; the ten largest clones hold 3% to 4%. This receptor was taken from a woman between 45 and 60 years old in good health and CMV-seronegative. Sequencing used PBMCs.

The CDR3 loop reads CASSLDAGQDYEQYF. The DNA of the CDR3 is TGCGCCAGCAGCCTGGACGCGGGACAGGACTACGAGCAGTACTTC. V usage is TRBV5-1 and J usage is TRBJ2-7; 8 nucleotides align to TRBD1. This CDR3 contains 15 residues. Germline CDR1 and CDR2: SGHRS and YFSETQ. Trimming cost V 4 bases and J 3 bases; bases outside gene matches: 9.